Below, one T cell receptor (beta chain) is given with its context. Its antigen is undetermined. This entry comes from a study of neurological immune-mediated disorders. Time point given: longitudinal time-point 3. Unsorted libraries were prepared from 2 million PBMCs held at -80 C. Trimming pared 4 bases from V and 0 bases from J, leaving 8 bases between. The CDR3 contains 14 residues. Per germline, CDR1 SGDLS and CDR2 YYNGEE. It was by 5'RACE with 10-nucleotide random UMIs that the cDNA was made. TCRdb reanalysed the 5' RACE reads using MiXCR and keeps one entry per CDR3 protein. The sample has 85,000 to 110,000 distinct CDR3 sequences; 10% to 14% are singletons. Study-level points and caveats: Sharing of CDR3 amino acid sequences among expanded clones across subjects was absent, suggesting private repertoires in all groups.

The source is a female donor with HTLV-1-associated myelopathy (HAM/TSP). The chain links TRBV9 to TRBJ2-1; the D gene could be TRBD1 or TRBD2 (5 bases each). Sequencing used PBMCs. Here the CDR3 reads CASSPGRSYNEQFF. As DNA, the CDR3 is TGTGCCAGCAGCCCGGGGCGCTCCTACAATGAGCAGTTCTTC.